This TCR beta chain emerged from a study of CXCR3-negative and CXCR3-positive naive CD8 T cells. Whole-study context: Libraries each contributed about 1.5 +/- 0.3 million TRB reads, for around 140 million in total.

Whole-study results and caveats: The TRB CDR3s that CXCR3-positive naive cells carried were more hydrophobic than those of CXCR3-negative naive cells. For memory CD8+ cells diversity was much lower, but both naive subsets had comparably high diversity.

As to this clonotype: No antigen is known for it.

The CDR3 has 15 amino acids. The V gene's germline CDR1 is LGHNT and CDR2 FRNRAP. UMI-labeled TRB cDNA libraries were prepared by 5' RACE. From its re-call of the 5' RACE reads, TCRdb lists each CDR3 protein once, without DNA. This table lists some 99,000 distinct CDR3 sequences. The receptor was isolated from a human donor in good health. Some clones in this sample may be carry-over from other donors' samples. The material sequenced was naive CXCR3+ CD8+ T cells from blood. Subset described: CD45RO-CCR7+CD27+CD95- naive CD8+ T cells expressing CXCR3 (TNR3+). V is TRBV12-5 and J is TRBJ2-5; TCRdb calls TRBD1, which cannot be checked without DNA. CDR3 sequence: CASGLAGTGQETQYF.